This T cell receptor beta chain was observed in a study of cytotoxic CD8 clonotypes in ibrutinib-treated CLL. Across the study: Patients attained some 25 partial and 2 complete responses; at median about 74 months, about 15 remained remitted while approximately twelve progressed. Mean productive templates were 255,043; mean productive rearrangements were about 90,000.

Measured with immunoSEQ multiplex PCR; TCRdb has only the in-frame clones, and not every one. The sample holds around 250,000 clones, roughly 70% seen once. Study observations and caveats: Clonality, elevated at ibrutinib response, dropped back toward baseline at progression. Private clonotypes, not public ones, expanded at ibrutinib response.

This CDR3 is 14 amino acids long. V shed 5 bases and J shed 2 bases, with 13 bases lying between them. Germline CDR1 SGHRS, CDR2 YFSETQ. On this clone itself: The antigen remains unidentified.

Sequencing was performed on PBMCs, taken after 24 months of ibrutinib treatment. The chain uses TRBV5-1 and TRBJ1-1; perhaps TRBD1 as D (5 bases). The TCR sequence derives from a human donor with chronic lymphocytic leukemia. The CDR3 spells CASSRGTVNTEAFF. The CDR3 nucleotides read TGCGCCAGCAGTCGAGGGACGGTCAACACTGAAGCTTTCTTT.